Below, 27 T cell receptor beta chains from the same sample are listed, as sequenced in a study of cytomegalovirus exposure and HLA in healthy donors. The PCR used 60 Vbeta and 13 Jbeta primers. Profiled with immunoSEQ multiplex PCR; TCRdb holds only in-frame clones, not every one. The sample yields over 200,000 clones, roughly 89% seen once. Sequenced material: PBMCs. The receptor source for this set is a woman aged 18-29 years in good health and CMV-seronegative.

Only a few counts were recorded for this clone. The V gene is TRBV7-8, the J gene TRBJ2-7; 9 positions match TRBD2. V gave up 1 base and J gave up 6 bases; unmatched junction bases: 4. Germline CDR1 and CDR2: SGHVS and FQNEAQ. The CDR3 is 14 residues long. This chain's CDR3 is CASSLVETSGEQYF. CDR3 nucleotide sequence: TGTGCCAGCAGCTTAGTTGAGACTAGCGGCGAGCAGTACTTC. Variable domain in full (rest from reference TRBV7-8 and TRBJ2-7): GAGVSQSPRYKVAKRGQDVALRCDPISGHVSLFWYQQALGQGPEFLTYFQNEAQLDKSGLPSDRFFAERPEGSVSTLKIQRTQQEDSAVYLCASSLVETSGEQYFGPGTRLTVT.

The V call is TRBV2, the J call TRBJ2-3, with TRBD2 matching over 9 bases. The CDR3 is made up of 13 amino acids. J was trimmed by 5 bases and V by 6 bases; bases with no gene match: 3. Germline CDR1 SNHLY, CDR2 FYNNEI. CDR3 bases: TGTGCCAGCAGGGCTAGCGGGGTAGATACGCAGTATTTT. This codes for CASRASGVDTQYF.

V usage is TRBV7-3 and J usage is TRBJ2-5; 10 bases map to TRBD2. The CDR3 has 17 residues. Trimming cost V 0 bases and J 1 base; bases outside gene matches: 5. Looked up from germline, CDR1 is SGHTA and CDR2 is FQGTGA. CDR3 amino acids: CASSLTGLAGVQETQYF. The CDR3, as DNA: TGTGCCAGCAGCTTAACGGGGCTAGCGGGGGTCCAAGAGACCCAGTACTTC.

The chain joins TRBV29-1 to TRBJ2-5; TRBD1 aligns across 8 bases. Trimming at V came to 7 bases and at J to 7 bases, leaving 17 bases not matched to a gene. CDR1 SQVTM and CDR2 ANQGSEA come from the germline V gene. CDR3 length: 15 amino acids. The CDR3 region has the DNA TGCAGCGCCCCCCGAGGACAGGGCCGGTGGGGGACCCAGTACTTC. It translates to CSAPRGQGRWGTQYF.

The CDR3 loop is CASSRETEAFF. DNA of the CDR3: TGTGCCAGCTCCCGCGAAACTGAAGCTTTCTTT. The chain uses TRBV18 and TRBJ1-1; D is ambiguous. Trimming took off 6 bases at V and 5 bases at J, with 7 bases between the two ends. The CDR3 spans 11 residues. Germline CDR1 KGHSH, CDR2 LQKENI.

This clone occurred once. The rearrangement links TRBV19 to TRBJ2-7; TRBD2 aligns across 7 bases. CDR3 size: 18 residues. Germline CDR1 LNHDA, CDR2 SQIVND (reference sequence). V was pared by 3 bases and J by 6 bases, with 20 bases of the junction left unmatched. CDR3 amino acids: CASSIGIMDPSWGGEQYF. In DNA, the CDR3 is TGTGCCAGTAGTATTGGGATAATGGACCCGAGTTGGGGGGGCGAGCAGTACTTC.

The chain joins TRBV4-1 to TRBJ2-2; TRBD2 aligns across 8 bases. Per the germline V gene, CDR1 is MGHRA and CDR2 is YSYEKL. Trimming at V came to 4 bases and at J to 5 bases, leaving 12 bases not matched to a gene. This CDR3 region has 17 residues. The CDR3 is CASSLLVGGAITGELFF. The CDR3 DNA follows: TGCGCCAGCAGCCTACTGGTCGGGGGGGCTATTACCGGGGAGCTGTTTTTT.

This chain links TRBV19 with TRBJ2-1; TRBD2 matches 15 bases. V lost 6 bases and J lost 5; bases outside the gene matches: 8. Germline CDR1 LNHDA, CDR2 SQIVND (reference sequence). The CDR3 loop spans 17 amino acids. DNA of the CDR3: TGTGCCAGTAGCGCCGGACTAGCGGGAGGGCCGCACAATGAGCAGTTCTTC. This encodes CASSAGLAGGPHNEQFF. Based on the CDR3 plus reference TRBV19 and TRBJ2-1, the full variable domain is DGGITQSPKYLFRKEGQNVTLSCEQNLNHDAMYWYRQDPGQGLRLIYYSQIVNDFQKGDIAEGYSVSREKKESFPLTVTSAQKNPTAFYLCASSAGLAGGPHNEQFFGPGTRLTVL.

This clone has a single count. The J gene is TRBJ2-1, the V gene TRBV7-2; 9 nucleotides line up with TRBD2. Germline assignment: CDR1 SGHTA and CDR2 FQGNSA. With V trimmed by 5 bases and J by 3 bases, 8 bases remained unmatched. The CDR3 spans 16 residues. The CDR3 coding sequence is TGTGCCAGCAGCCCTCGAAATAGCGGGGGCTACAATGAGCAGTTCTTC. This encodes CASSPRNSGGYNEQFF.

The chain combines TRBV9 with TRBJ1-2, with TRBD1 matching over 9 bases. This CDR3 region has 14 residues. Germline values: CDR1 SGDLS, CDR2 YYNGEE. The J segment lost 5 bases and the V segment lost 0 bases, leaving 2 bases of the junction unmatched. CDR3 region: CASSVDGTGYGYTF. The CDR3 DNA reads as TGTGCCAGCAGCGTAGACGGGACAGGGTATGGCTACACCTTC.

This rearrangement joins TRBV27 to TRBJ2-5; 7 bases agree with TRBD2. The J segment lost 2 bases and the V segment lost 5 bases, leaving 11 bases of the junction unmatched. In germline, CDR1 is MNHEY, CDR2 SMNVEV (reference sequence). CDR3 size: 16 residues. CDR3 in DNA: TGTGCCAGCAGTCCGTCGGCGGGGGAGAAACAAGAGACCCAGTACTTC. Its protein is CASSPSAGEKQETQYF.

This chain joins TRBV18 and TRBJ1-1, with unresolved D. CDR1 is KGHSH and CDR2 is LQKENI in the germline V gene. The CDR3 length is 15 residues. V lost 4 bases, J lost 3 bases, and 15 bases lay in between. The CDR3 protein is CASSHGPIRDTEAFF. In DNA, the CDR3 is TGTGCCAGCTCACACGGTCCTATTCGGGACACTGAAGCTTTCTTT.

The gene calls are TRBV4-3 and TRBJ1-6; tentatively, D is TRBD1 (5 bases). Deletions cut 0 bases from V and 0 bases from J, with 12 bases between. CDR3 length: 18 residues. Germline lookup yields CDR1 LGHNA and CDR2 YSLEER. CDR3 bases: TGCGCCAGCAGCCAAGAAGGATACAGGCACTCCTATAATTCACCCCTCCACTTT. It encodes CASSQEGYRHSYNSPLHF.

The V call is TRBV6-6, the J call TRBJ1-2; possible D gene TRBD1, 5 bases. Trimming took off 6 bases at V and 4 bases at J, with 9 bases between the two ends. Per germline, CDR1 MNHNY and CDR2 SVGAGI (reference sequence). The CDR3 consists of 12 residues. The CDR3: CASRGGSYGYTF. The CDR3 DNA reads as TGTGCCAGCAGGGGGGGGAGCTATGGCTACACCTTC.

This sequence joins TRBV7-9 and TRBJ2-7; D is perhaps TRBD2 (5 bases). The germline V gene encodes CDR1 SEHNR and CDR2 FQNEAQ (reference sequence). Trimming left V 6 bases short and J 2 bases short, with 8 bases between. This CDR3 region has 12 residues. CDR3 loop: CASRSGTYEQYF. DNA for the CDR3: TGTGCCAGCAGAAGCGGAACCTACGAGCAGTACTTC.

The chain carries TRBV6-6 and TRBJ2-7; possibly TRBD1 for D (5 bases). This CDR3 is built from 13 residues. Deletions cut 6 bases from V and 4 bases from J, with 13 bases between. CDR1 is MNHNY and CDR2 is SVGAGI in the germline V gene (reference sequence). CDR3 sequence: CASSQGLGYEQYF. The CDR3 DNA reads TGTGCCAGCAGCCAGGGTTTGGGGTACGAGCAGTACTTC.

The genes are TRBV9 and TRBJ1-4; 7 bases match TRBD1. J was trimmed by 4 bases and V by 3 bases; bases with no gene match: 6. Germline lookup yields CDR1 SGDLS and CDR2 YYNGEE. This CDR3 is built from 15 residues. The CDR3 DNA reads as TGTGCCAGCAGCGAAGGGGGCGCCTATAATGAAAAACTGTTTTTT. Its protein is CASSEGGAYNEKLFF.

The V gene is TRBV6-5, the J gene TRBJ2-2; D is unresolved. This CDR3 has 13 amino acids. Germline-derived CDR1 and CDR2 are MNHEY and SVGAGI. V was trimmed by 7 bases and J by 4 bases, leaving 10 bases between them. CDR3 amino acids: CASTSSGTGELFF. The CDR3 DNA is TGTGCCAGCACTTCGTCGGGCACCGGGGAGCTGTTTTTT.

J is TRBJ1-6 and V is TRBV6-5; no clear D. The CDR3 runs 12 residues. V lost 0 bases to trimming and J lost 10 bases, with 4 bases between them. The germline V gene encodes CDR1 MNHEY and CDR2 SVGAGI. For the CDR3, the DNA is TGTGCCAGCAGTTACTCCGGGTCACCCCTCCACTTT. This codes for CASSYSGSPLHF.

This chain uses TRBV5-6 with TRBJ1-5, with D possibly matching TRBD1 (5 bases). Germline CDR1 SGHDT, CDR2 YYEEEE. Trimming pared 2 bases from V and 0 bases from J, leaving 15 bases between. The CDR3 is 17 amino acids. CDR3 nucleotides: TGTGCCAGCAGCTTTAGACAGCAACTCTATAGCAATCAGCCCCAGCATTTT. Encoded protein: CASSFRQQLYSNQPQHF.

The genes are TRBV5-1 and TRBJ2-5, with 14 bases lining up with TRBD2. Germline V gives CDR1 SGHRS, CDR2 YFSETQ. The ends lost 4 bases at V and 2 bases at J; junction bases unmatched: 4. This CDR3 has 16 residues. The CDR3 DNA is TGCGCCAGCAGCATGGGGACTAGCGGGGGTCAAGAGACCCAGTACTTC. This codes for CASSMGTSGGQETQYF. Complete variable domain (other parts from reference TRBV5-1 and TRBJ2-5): KAGVTQTPRYLIKTRGQQVTLSCSPISGHRSVSWYQQTPGQGLQFLFEYFSETQRNKGNFPGRFSGRQFSNSRSEMNVSTLELGDSALYLCASSMGTSGGQETQYFGPGTRLLVL.

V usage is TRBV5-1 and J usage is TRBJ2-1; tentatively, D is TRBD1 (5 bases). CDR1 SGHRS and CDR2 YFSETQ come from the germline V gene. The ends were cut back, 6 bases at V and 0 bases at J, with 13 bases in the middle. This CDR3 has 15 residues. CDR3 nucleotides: TGCGCCAGCAATGGGGAAGGGGACTCCTACAATGAGCAGTTCTTC. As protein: CASNGEGDSYNEQFF.

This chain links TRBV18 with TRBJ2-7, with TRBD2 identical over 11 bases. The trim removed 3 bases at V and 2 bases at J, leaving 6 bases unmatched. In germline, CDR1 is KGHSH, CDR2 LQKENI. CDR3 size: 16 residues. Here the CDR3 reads CASSPTGLAATYEQYF. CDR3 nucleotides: TGTGCCAGCTCACCCACGGGACTAGCGGCTACCTACGAGCAGTACTTC.

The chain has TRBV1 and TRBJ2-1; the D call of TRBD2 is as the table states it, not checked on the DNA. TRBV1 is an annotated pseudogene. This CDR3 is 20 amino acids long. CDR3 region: CTSSQGRGTLQNASYNEQFF. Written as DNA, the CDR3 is TGCACCAGCAGCCAAGGTCGCGGGACGCTCCAAAACGCCTCCTACAATGAGCAGTTCTTC.

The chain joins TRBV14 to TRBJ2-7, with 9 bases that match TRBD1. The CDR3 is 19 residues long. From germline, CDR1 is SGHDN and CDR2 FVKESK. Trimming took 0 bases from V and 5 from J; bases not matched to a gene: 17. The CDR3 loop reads CASSQDLGQGLPGSNEQYF. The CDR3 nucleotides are TGTGCCAGCAGCCAAGATTTAGGACAGGGGCTCCCCGGGTCCAACGAGCAGTACTTC.

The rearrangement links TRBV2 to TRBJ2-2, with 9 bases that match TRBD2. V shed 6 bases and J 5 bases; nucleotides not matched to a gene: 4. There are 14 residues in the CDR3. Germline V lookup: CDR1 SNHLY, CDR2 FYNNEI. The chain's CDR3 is CASRREGLTGELFF. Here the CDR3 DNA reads TGTGCCAGCAGGCGGGAGGGCCTTACCGGGGAGCTGTTTTTT.

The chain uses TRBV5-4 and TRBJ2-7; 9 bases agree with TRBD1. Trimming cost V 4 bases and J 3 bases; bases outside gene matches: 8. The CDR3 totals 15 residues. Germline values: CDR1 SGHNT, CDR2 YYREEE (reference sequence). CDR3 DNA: TGTGCCAGCAGCATGCACGGGACAGGGCACTACGAGCAGTACTTC. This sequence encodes CASSMHGTGHYEQYF. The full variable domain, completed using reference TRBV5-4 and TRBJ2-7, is ETGVTQSPTHLIKTRGQQVTLRCSSQSGHNTVSWYQQALGQGPQFIFQYYREEENGRGNFPPRFSGLQFPNYSSELNVNALELDDSALYLCASSMHGTGHYEQYFGPGTRLTVT.